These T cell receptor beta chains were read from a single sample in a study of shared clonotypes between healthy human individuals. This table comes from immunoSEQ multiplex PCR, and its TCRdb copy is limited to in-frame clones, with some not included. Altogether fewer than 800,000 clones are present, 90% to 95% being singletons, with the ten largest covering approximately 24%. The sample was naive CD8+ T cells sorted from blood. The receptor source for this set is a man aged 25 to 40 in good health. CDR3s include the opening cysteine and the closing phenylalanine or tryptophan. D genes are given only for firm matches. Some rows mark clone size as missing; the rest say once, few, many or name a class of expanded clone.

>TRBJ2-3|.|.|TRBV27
TGTGCCAGCAGTCACCCTATGGGGAGGGATACGCAGTATTTT
CASSHPMGRDTQYF
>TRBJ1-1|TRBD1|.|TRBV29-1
TGCAGCGTTGCTACGGGACAGGGCTTCACTGAAGCTTTCTTT
CSVATGQGFTEAFF
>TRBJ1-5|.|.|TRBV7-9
TGTGCCAGCAGCCTCCAAGGCGACAGATCTAATCAGCCCCAGCATTTT
CASSLQGDRSNQPQHF
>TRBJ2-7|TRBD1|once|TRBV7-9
TGTGCCAGCAGCCCCGACAGGGTCCCCTACGAGCAGTACTTC
CASSPDRVPYEQYF
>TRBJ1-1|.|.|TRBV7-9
TGTGCCAGCGAAAAAGGAGGGAACACTGAAGCTTTCTTT
CASEKGGNTEAFF
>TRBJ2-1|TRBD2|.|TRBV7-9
TGTGCCAGCAGCATAACCGGGACTAGCGGGAGGGGTTACAATGAGCAGTTCTTC
CASSITGTSGRGYNEQFF
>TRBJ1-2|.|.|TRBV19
TGTGCCAGCCGGGGCGCCAGGGCAAACTATGGCTACACCTTC
CASRGARANYGYTF
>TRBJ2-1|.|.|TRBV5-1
TGCGCCAGCATATCCGGGACCTCCCCCTGGGATGAGCAGTTCTTC
CASISGTSPWDEQFF
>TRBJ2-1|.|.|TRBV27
TGTGCCAGCAGTTTTTATCCTGAAAGGGGGACGCCCCGGGGAGAGCAGTTCTTC
CASSFYPERGTPRGEQFF
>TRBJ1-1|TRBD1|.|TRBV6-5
TGTGCCAGCAGTTACGAGGCCAGGGGGAATACTGAAGCTTTCTTT
CASSYEARGNTEAFF
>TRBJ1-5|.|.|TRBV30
TGTGCCTGGAGTTATGACGGTAAGCCCCAGCATTTT
CAWSYDGKPQHF
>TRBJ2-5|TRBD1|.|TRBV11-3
TGTGCCAGCAGCGGACAGGACAGCGATCAAGAGACCCAGTACTTC
CASSGQDSDQETQYF
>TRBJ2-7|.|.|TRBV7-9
TGTGCCAGCAGTCTCGACAGTACCTACTCCTACGAGCAGTACTTC
CASSLDSTYSYEQYF
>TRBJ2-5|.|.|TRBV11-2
TGTGCCAGCAGCTCCGCCGGGACTGGGCTAGAGACCCAGTACTTC
CASSSAGTGLETQYF
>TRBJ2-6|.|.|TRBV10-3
TGTGCCATCAGTGAAAGGCACACTAGCTCTGGGGCCAACGTCCTGACTTTC
CAISERHTSSGANVLTF
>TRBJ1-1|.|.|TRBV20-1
TGCAGTGTGAGAGACACTGAAGCTTTCTTT
CSVRDTEAFF
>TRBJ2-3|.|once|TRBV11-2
TGTGCCAGCAGCGATGACGGAGACACAGATACGCAGTATTTT
CASSDDGDTDTQYF
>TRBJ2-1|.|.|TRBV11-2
TGTGCCAGCAGCGCACCCGGGAGAGGCCTTTTAGAGCAGTTCTTC
CASSAPGRGLLEQFF
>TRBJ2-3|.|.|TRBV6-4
TGTGCCAGCAGTAAAAGGGACACCAGGACTAGTCCGCAGTATTTT
CASSKRDTRTSPQYF
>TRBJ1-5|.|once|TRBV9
TGTGCCAGCAGCGCAGGGGATCAGCCCCAGCATTTT
CASSAGDQPQHF
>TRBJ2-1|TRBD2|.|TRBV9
TGTGCCAGCAGCGGCGTTACTAGCGGGAGTAGGGATGAGCAGTTCTTC
CASSGVTSGSRDEQFF
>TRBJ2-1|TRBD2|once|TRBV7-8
TGTGCCATCCTCAGTGGGGAGGGCCTGGACAATGAGCAGTTCTTC
CAILSGEGLDNEQFF
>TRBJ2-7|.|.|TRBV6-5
TGTGCCAGCAGTTTCCAGGGGGGCTACGAGCAGTACTTC
CASSFQGGYEQYF
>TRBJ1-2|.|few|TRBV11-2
TGTGCCAGCAGCTCTATAGGGGTCGGCTATGGCTACACCTTC
CASSSIGVGYGYTF
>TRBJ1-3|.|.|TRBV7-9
TGTGCCAGCACCCAGGCCGGGGACGGAAACACCATATATTTT
CASTQAGDGNTIYF
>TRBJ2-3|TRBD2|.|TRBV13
TGTGCCAGCAGCACAACTAGCGGGAGTGCAGATACGCAGTATTTT
CASSTTSGSADTQYF
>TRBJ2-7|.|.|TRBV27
TGTGCCAGCAGTTTTTTTGGGACCCCCTACGAGCAGTACTTC
CASSFFGTPYEQYF
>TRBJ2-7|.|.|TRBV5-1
TGCGCCAGCAGCTTGGACGTGCTCCGTGGCTACGAGCAGTACTTC
CASSLDVLRGYEQYF
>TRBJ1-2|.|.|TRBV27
TGTGCCAGCAGTTATCGAGGGGAGAACTATGGCTACACCTTC
CASSYRGENYGYTF
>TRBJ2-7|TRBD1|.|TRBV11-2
TGTGCCAGCAGCTTAGCTTCACAGGGGAGCTACGAGCAGTACTTC
CASSLASQGSYEQYF
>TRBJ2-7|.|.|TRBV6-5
TGTGCCAGCAGTTACGATCGATACGAGCAGTACTTC
CASSYDRYEQYF
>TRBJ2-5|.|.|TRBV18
TGTGCCAGCTCACCACTGGATGAGACCCAGTACTTC
CASSPLDETQYF
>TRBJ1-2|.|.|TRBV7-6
TGTGCCAGCAGCTTAGGGTTTTTCGGAGAGGGAAGGCCTTATGGCTACACCTTC
CASSLGFFGEGRPYGYTF
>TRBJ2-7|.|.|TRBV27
.
CASSHTTSAAPYEQYF
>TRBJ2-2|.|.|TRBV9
TGTGCCAGCAGCGATCAACGTGGGCAGGGGAATATGGAGGAGCTGTTTTTT
CASSDQRGQGNMEELFF
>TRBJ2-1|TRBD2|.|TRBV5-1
TGCGCCAGCAGCTCACGACTAGCGGGAACATACAATGAGCAGTTCTTC
CASSSRLAGTYNEQFF
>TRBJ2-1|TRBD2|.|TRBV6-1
TGTGCCAGCAACCCCGGACTAGCCGAAGAGCAGTTCTTC
CASNPGLAEEQFF
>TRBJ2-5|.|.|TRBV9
TGTGCCAGCAGCGTATTCATCTTAGGGCAAGAGACCCAGTACTTC
CASSVFILGQETQYF
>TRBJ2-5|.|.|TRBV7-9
TGTGCCAGCAGCTTAGGGGCAGGGCCCCGAGAGACCCAGTACTTC
CASSLGAGPRETQYF
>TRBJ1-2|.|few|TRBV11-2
TGTGCCACCCGAGGCGGCCTGCAGCTAAACTATGGCTACACCTTC
CATRGGLQLNYGYTF
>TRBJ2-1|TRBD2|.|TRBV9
TGTGCCAGCAGCCAGGTTAGCGGGAACCTCCGAAACCAGTTCTTC
CASSQVSGNLRNQFF
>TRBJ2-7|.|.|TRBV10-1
TGCGCCAGCAGCGAGGAGGAAAAAGCCTACGAGCAGTACTTC
CASSEEEKAYEQYF
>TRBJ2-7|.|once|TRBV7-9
TGTGCCAGCAGAAATCCTGGGGGGAACGAGCAGTACTTC
CASRNPGGNEQYF
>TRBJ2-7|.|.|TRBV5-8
TGTGCCAGCAGCTTGGCCTCCCTCCCTTGGAACTTC
CASSLASLPWNF
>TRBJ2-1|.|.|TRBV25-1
TGTGCCAGCTCTAGCGTTCGTGTGAATTACAATGAGCAGTTCTTC
CASSSVRVNYNEQFF